These 3 T cell receptor beta chains were sequenced from one sample in a study of shared clonotypes between healthy human individuals. Only CD45RO-negative cells positively selected for CCR7 counted as naive CD8 cells, so terminally differentiated effector memory CD45RA+ cells were excluded. Only in-frame clones appear in the TCRdb table, and some are missing; sequencing was by immunoSEQ multiplex PCR. This table has 650,000 to 800,000 clones, about 91% appearing once. The material sequenced was naive CD8+ T cells sorted from blood. These receptors were taken from a man between 25 and 39 years old in good health.

The CDR3 sequence: CASRDPGGYEQYF. DNA of the CDR3: TGTGCCAGCAGGGACCCGGGGGGGTACGAGCAGTACTTC. The chain combines TRBV28 with TRBJ2-7; 8 nucleotides align to TRBD2. CDR1 and CDR2 from the germline V gene are MDHEN and SYDVKM. CDR3 length: 13 residues. With V trimmed by 6 bases and J by 4 bases, 5 bases remained unmatched.

V usage is TRBV5-4 and J usage is TRBJ2-7; tentatively, D is TRBD1 (7 bases). Per germline, CDR1 SGHNT and CDR2 YYREEE (reference sequence). V was clipped by 4 bases and J by 2 bases, with 16 bases between them. The CDR3 is 15 amino acids. Here the CDR3 DNA reads TGTGCCAGCAGCGGGGGGACAGTGGCACCCTACGAGCAGTACTTC. Amino acid sequence: CASSGGTVAPYEQYF.

This clone was seen a handful of times. This chain connects TRBV7-9 to TRBJ1-5; no definite D call. The CDR3 has 12 amino acids. Germline values: CDR1 SEHNR, CDR2 FQNEAQ (reference sequence). V was pared by 2 bases and J by 6 bases, with 5 bases between. The CDR3 DNA is TGTGCCAGCAGCTTATTGGGTCAGCCCCAGCATTTT. It encodes CASSLLGQPQHF. Looking up the rest from reference TRBV7-9 and TRBJ1-5 gives the full variable domain: DTGVSQNPRHKITKRGQNVTFRCDPISEHNRLYWYRQTLGQGPEFLTYFQNEAQLEKSRLLSDRFSAERPKGSFSTLEIQRTEQGDSAMYLCASSLLGQPQHFGDGTRLSIL.